This T cell receptor (beta chain) was documented in a study of tumor and adjacent non-tumor tissue in lung cancer. Overall study findings and caveats: Compared with tumor, normal lung showed significantly lower TCR diversity.

TCRbeta libraries were built with three rounds of nested PCR, modified from ARM-PCR. A single record per CDR3 protein comes from TCRdb applying MiXCR to the multiplex PCR reads. Of more than 120,000 distinct CDR3 sequences in the sample, approximately 72% were seen once. This sample's RNA came from whole unsorted tissue. This clonotype has more than one count but fewer than ten. What it binds is not known. Source material: lung tumor tissue. The source is a man aged 55 to 69 with small cell lung cancer.

In DNA, the CDR3 is TGTGCCAGCAGCTCAGGCAGCAGGGGCTTCTCTGGGGCCAACGTCCTGACTTTC. Residues: CASSSGSRGFSGANVLTF. The V call is TRBV7-3, the J call TRBJ2-6; TRBD1 might be the D (6 bases). Trimming removed 4 bases at V and 0 bases at J, with 16 bases between. Looked up from germline, CDR1 is SGHTA and CDR2 is FQGTGA. The CDR3 length is 18 residues.